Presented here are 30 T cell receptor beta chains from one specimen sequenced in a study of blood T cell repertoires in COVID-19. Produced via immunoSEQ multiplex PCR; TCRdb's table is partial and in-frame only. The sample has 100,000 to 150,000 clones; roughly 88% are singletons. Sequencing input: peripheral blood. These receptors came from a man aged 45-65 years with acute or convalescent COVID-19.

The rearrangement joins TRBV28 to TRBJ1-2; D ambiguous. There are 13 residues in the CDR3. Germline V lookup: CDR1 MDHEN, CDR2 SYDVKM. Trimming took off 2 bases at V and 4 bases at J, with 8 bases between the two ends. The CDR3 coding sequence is TGTGCCAGCAGTTTAGCAGCGGCCTATGGCTACACCTTC. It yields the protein CASSLAAAYGYTF.

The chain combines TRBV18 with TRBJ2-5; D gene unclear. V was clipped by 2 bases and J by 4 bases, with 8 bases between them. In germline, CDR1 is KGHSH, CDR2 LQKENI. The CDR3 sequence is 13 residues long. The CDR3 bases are TGTGCCAGCTCACCATTGGAGAGAGAGACCCAGTACTTC. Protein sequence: CASSPLERETQYF.

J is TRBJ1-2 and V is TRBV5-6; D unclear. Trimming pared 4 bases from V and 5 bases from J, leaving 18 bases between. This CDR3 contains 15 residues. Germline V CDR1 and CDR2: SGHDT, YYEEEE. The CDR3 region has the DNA TGTGCCAGCAGCCCCCGGTGGGGAGTAGGATATGGCTACACCTTC. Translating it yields CASSPRWGVGYGYTF.

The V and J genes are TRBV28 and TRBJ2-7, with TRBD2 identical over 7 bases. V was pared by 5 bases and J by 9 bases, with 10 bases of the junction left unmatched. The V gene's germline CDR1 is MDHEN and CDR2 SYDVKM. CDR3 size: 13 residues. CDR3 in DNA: TGTGCCAGCAGTCCCAGTGGGGGGGTTTCGCAGTACTTC. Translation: CASSPSGGVSQYF.

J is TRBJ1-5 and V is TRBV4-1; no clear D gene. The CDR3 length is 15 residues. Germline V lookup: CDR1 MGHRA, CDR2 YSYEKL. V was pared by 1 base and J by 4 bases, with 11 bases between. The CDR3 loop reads CASSQGLRENQPQHF. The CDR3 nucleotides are TGCGCCAGCAGCCAAGGGTTGAGGGAGAATCAGCCCCAGCATTTT.

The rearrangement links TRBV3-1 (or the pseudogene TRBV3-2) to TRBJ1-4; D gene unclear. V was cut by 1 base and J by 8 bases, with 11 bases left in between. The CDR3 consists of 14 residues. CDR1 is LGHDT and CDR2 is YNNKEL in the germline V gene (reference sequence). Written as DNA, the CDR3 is TGTGCCAGCAGCCAAGGACATTCCGGAGAAAAACTGTTTTTT. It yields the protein CASSQGHSGEKLFF.

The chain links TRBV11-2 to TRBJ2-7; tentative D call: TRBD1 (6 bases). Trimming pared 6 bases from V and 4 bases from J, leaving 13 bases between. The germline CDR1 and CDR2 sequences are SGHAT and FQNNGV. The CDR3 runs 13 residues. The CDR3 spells CASRVTGSYEQYF. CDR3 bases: TGTGCCAGCAGAGTGACAGGTTCTTACGAGCAGTACTTC.

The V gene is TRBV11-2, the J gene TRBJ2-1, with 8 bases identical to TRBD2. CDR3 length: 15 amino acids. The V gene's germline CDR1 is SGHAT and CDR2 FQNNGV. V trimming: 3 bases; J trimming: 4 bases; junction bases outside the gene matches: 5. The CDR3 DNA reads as TGTGCCAGCAGCTTGAGTAGCGGGGTATACAATGAGCAGTTCTTC. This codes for CASSLSSGVYNEQFF.

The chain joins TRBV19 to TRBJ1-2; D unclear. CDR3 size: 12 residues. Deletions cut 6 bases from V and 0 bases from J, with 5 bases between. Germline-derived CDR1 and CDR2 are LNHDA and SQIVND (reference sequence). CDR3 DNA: TGTGCCAGTAGCCGGGCTAACTATGGCTACACCTTC. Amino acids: CASSRANYGYTF.

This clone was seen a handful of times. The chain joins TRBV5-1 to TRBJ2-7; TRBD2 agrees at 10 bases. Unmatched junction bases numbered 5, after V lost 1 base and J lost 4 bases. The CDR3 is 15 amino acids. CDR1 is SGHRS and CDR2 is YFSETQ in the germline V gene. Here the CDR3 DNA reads TGCGCCAGCAGCTTGTTAGCGGGAGGCAGGTACGAGCAGTACTTC. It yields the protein CASSLLAGGRYEQYF.

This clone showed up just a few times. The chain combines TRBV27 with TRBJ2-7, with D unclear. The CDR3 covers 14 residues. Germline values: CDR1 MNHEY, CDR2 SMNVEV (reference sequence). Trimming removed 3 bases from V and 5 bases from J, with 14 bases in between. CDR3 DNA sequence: TGTGCCAGCAGTTTCACAGACCTCCGGCACGAGCAGTACTTC. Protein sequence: CASSFTDLRHEQYF.

In DNA, the CDR3 is TGTGCCAGCAGTGTTACAGGGGATAATTCACCCCTCCACTTT. This sequence encodes CASSVTGDNSPLHF. The V call is TRBV2, the J call TRBJ1-6, with 7 nucleotides matching TRBD1. This CDR3 has 14 residues. CDR1 and CDR2 (germline): SNHLY, FYNNEI. The V segment lost 4 bases and the J segment 5 bases; nucleotides outside the gene matches: 2.

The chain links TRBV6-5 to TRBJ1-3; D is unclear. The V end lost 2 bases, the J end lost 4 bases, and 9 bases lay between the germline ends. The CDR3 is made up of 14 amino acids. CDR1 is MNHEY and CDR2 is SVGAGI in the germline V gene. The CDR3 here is CASSYDQRGNTIYF. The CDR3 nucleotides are TGTGCCAGCAGTTACGACCAGAGGGGAAACACCATATATTTT.

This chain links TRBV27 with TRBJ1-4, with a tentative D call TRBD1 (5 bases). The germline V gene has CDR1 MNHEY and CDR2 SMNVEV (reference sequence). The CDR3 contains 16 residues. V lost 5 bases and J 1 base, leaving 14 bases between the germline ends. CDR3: CASSAGLLVTNEKLFF. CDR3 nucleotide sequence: TGTGCCAGCAGTGCAGGGTTATTGGTAACTAATGAAAAACTGTTTTTT.

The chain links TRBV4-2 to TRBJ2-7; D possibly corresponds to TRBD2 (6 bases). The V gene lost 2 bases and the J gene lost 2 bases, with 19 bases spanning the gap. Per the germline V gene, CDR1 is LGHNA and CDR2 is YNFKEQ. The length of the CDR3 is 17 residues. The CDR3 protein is CASSQPMGSGPTYEQYF. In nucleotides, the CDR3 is TGTGCCAGCAGCCAACCCATGGGGAGCGGGCCCACCTACGAGCAGTACTTC.

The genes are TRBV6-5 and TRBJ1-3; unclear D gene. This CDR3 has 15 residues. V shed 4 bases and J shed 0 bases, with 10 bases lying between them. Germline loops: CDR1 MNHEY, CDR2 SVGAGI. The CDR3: CASSSSGNSGNTIYF. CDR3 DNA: TGTGCCAGCAGTTCCTCCGGGAACTCTGGAAACACCATATATTTT.

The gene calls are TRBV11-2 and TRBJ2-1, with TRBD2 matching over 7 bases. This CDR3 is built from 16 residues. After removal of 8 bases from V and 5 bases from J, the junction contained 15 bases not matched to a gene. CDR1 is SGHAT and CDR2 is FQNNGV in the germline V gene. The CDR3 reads CASGIAGGRLDNEQFF. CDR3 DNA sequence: TGTGCCAGCGGAATAGCGGGCGGACGCCTAGACAATGAGCAGTTCTTC.

As DNA, the CDR3 is TGTGCCAGCTCAAACCGGGACACGGGCTTTGAGCCCCAGCATTTT. The encoded protein is CASSNRDTGFEPQHF. J is TRBJ1-5 and V is TRBV18; tentatively, D is TRBD1 (6 bases). CDR1 KGHSH and CDR2 LQKENI come from the germline V gene. V lost 5 bases and J lost 8, with 19 bases in between. The CDR3 length is 15 residues.

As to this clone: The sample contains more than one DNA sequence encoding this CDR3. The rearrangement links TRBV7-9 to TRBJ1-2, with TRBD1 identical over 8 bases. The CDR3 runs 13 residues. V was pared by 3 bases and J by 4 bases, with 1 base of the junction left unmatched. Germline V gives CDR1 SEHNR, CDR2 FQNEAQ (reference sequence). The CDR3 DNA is TGTGCCAGCAGCTTTGGACAGGGCTATGGCTACACCTTC. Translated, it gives CASSFGQGYGYTF.

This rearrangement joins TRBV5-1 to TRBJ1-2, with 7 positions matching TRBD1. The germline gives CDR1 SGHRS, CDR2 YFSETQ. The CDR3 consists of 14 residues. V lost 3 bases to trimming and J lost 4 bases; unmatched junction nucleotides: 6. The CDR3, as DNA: TGCGCCAGCAGCTCGGGACAGCCTGCCTATGGCTACACCTTC. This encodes CASSSGQPAYGYTF.

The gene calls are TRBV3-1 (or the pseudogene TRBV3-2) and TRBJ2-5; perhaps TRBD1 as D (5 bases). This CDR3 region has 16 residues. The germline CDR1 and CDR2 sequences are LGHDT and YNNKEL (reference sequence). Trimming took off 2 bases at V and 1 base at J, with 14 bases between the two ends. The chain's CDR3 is CASSQLGAVSQETQYF. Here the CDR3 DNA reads TGTGCCAGCAGCCAACTAGGGGCAGTAAGCCAAGAGACCCAGTACTTC.

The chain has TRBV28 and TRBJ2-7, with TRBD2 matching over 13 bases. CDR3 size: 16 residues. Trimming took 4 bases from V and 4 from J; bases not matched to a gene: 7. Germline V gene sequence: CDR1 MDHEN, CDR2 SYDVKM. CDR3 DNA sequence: TGTGCCAGCAGTTCTCGGACTAGCGGGAGACCTTACGAGCAGTACTTC. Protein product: CASSSRTSGRPYEQYF.

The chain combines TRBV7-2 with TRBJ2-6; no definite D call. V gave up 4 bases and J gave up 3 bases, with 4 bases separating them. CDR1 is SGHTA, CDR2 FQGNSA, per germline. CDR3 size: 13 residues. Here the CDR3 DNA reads TGTGCCAGCAGCTACTATGGGGCCAACGTCCTGACTTTC. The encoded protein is CASSYYGANVLTF. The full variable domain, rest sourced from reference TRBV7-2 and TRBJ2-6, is GAGVSQSPSNKVTEKGKDVELRCDPISGHTALYWYRQSLGQGLEFLIYFQGNSAPDKSGLPSDRFSAERTGGSVSTLTIQRTQQEDSAVYLCASSYYGANVLTFGAGSRLTVL.

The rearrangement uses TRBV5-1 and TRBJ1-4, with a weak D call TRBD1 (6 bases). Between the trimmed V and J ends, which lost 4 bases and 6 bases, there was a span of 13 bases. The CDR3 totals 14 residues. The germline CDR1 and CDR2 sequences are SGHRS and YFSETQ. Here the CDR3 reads CASSMDSYDEKLFF. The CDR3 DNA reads TGCGCCAGCAGCATGGACAGCTACGATGAAAAACTGTTTTTT. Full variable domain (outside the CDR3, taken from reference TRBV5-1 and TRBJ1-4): KAGVTQTPRYLIKTRGQQVTLSCSPISGHRSVSWYQQTPGQGLQFLFEYFSETQRNKGNFPGRFSGRQFSNSRSEMNVSTLELGDSALYLCASSMDSYDEKLFFGSGTQLSVL.

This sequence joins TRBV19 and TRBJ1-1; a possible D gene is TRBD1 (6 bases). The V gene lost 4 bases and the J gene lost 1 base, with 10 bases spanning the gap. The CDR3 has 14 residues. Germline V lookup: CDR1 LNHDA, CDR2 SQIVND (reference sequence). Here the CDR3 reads CASSNRDTNTEAFF. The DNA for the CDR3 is TGTGCCAGTAGTAACCGGGACACGAACACTGAAGCTTTCTTT.

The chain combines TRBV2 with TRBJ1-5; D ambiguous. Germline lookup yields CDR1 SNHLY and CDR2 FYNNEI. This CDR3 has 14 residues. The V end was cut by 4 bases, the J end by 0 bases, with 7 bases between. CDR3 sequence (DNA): TGTGCCAGCAGTGCCGGGAATAGCAATCAGCCCCAGCATTTT. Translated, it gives CASSAGNSNQPQHF.

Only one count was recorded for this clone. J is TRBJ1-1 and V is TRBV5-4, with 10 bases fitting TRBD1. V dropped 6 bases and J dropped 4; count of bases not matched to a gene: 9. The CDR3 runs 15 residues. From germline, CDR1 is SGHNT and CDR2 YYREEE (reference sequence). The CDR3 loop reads CASTADRGHLTEAFF. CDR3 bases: TGTGCCAGCACCGCCGACAGGGGGCATCTCACTGAAGCTTTCTTT.

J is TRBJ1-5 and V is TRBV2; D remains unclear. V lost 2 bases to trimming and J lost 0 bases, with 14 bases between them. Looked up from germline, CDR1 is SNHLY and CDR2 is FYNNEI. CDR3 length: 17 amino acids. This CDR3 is CASSEFGGPYSNQPQHF. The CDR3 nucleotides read TGTGCCAGCAGTGAATTTGGAGGTCCATATAGCAATCAGCCCCAGCATTTT.

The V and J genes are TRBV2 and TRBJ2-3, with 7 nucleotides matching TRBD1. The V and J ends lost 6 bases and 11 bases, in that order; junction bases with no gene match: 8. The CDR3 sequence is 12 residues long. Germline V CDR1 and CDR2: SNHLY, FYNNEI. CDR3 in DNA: TGTGCCAGCAGAGGGGGCGGCGCGGGGCAGTATTTT. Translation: CASRGGGAGQYF.

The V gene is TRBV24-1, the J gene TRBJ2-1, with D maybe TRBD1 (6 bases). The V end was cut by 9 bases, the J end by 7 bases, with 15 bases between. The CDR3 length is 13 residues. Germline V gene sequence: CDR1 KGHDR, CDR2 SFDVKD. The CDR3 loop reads CATSAGDRNEQFF. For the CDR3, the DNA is TGTGCCACCTCCGCAGGGGATCGGAATGAGCAGTTCTTC.